These 12 T cell receptor beta chains originate from one sample sequenced in a study of control samples from healthy donors and cancer patients. The table came from immunoSEQ multiplex PCR; TCRdb's copy has only in-frame clones and leaves some out. Of about 79,000 clones listed, roughly 93% are singletons. Material: PBMCs. The receptor source for this set is a woman in her thirties or forties with lung cancer.

V is TRBV5-5 and J is TRBJ1-2; a possible D gene is TRBD1 (5 bases). V was pared by 4 bases and J by 0 bases, with 19 bases between. The V gene's germline CDR1 is SGHKS and CDR2 YYEKEE (reference sequence). This CDR3 contains 17 residues. In nucleotides, the CDR3 is TGTGCCAGCAGCCCCGGGACGGCTATTTCAGCTAACTATGGCTACACCTTC. It is translated as CASSPGTAISANYGYTF.

V gene TRBV9 combines with J gene TRBJ2-3; D is undetermined. The V end lost 4 bases, the J end lost 4 bases, and 10 bases lay between the germline ends. Looked up from germline, CDR1 is SGDLS and CDR2 is YYNGEE. The CDR3 is made up of 13 amino acids. CDR3 sequence reads: CASSPQVSDTQYF. CDR3 nucleotides: TGTGCCAGCAGCCCCCAAGTTTCAGATACGCAGTATTTT.

The chain couples TRBV5-5 to TRBJ1-1; TRBD1 is a possible D gene (6 bases). The V end was cut by 4 bases, the J end by 6 bases, with 28 bases between. Per the germline V gene, CDR1 is SGHKS and CDR2 is YYEKEE (reference sequence). The CDR3 sequence is 18 residues long. The DNA of the CDR3 is TGTGCCAGCAGCCGACGCCAGGGGTTGGAAGGCTCGTCATCTGAAGCTTTCTTT. As protein: CASSRRQGLEGSSSEAFF.

J is TRBJ1-2 and V is TRBV9, with 7 bases identical to TRBD1. The V segment lost 6 bases and the J segment 5 bases; nucleotides outside the gene matches: 10. The V gene's germline CDR1 is SGDLS and CDR2 YYNGEE. The CDR3 length is 14 residues. CDR3 region: CASTSGTAPYGYTF. The CDR3 nucleotides are TGTGCCAGCACATCCGGGACAGCTCCTTATGGCTACACCTTC.

This chain links TRBV18 with TRBJ2-2; D gene unclear. CDR1 is KGHSH, CDR2 LQKENI, per germline. Trimming stripped 6 bases from V and 5 bases from J, with 7 bases between. CDR3 length: 12 residues. CDR3 DNA sequence: TGTGCCAGCTCGGGCATAACCGGGGAGCTGTTTTTT. Translated: CASSGITGELFF.

The chain is built from TRBV3-1 (or the pseudogene TRBV3-2) and TRBJ2-2; no firm D call. This CDR3 has 14 residues. Trimming cost V 2 bases and J 6 bases, with 10 bases left between them. CDR1 and CDR2 from the germline V gene are LGHDT and YNNKEL (reference sequence). CDR3 DNA: TGTGCCAGCAGCCAATCGTACCGACCCGGGGAGCTGTTTTTT. Amino acids: CASSQSYRPGELFF.

This chain uses TRBV29-1 with TRBJ1-1; TRBD1 matches at 8 bases. V gave up 6 bases and J gave up 1 base; unmatched junction bases: 4. This CDR3 spans 13 amino acids. The germline gives CDR1 SQVTM, CDR2 ANQGSEA. DNA of the CDR3: TGCAGCGTCACGGGACAGGCGAACACTGAAGCTTTCTTT. This codes for CSVTGQANTEAFF.

The CDR3 is CASSEFTSGGYEQYF. DNA for the CDR3: TGTGCCAGCAGTGAATTCACTAGCGGGGGCTACGAGCAGTACTTC. This chain connects TRBV6-1 to TRBJ2-7, with 11 positions matching TRBD2. Per the germline V gene, CDR1 is MNHNS and CDR2 is SASEGT. J lost 3 bases, V lost 2 bases, and 3 bases had no gene match. The CDR3 runs to 15 residues.

The rearrangement links TRBV6-6 to TRBJ2-7; 11 nucleotides line up with TRBD1. V gave up 5 bases and J gave up 7 bases; unmatched junction bases: 7. The CDR3 has 14 residues. From germline, CDR1 is MNHNY and CDR2 SVGAGI (reference sequence). CDR3 sequence (DNA): TGTGCCAGCAGTCCGGACAGGGGGCGTGGAGAGCAGTACTTC. Translated, it gives CASSPDRGRGEQYF.

This clone has just one count. The chain is built from TRBV14 and TRBJ2-7, with unresolved D. Germline assignment: CDR1 SGHDN and CDR2 FVKESK. Deletions cut 0 bases from V and 2 bases from J, with 5 bases between. The CDR3 covers 13 residues. Here the CDR3 reads CASSQDLAYEQYF. The CDR3 DNA sequence: TGTGCCAGCAGCCAAGATTTGGCCTACGAGCAGTACTTC.

The chain employs TRBV19 and TRBJ1-1, with a possible D match to TRBD1 (6 bases). This CDR3 contains 14 residues. Trimming took off 5 bases at V and 1 base at J, with 11 bases between the two ends. Per the germline V gene, CDR1 is LNHDA and CDR2 is SQIVND (reference sequence). DNA for the CDR3: TGTGCCAGTAGTCTCAGGGGCCGGAACACTGAAGCTTTCTTT. Its translation: CASSLRGRNTEAFF.

This clone has a single count. The chain recombines TRBV7-9 with TRBJ2-3, with D perhaps matching TRBD1 (6 bases). Germline CDR1 SEHNR, CDR2 FQNEAQ (reference sequence). This CDR3 has 15 residues. V was shortened by 2 bases and J by 4 bases, with 13 bases between the two germline ends. In DNA, the CDR3 is TGTGCCAGCAGCTTACTCAACAGGGTACCAGATACGCAGTATTTT. This gives the protein CASSLLNRVPDTQYF.